A selection of T cell receptor beta chains follows, all from one sample in a study of T cells in Graves' hyperthyroidism and ophthalmopathy. TCRdb reanalysed the multiplex PCR reads using MiXCR and keeps one entry per CDR3 protein. The repertoire includes under 450,000 distinct CDR3 sequences, 15% to 17% of them detected once, and around an eighth sits in the top ten. The specimen was blood. The receptors here all came from a woman younger than 30 with Graves' hyperthyroidism. Both conserved end residues are part of each CDR3. Fields, in order: CDR3 protein, J gene, clone size, V gene. Some rows have no size entry. The others give once, few or many, or a class for an expanded clone.

CDR3aa: CASSSVRVLGTEAFF
j_gene: TRBJ1-1
abundance: many
v_gene: TRBV7-9

CDR3aa: CATSRGRGYTF
j_gene: TRBJ1-2
abundance: few
v_gene: TRBV6-1

CDR3aa: CASSPRGTPNTEAFF
j_gene: TRBJ1-1
abundance: many
v_gene: TRBV7-2

CDR3aa: CASSLFLRELYGYTF
j_gene: TRBJ1-2
abundance: many
v_gene: TRBV7-2

CDR3aa: CASSPLKFAAFF
j_gene: TRBJ1-1
abundance: many
v_gene: TRBV6-1

CDR3aa: CASRGIPGEKLFF
j_gene: TRBJ1-4
abundance: few
v_gene: TRBV4-2

CDR3aa: CASNVVGGSQYF
j_gene: TRBJ2-3
abundance: few
v_gene: TRBV9

CDR3aa: CSARDGTSGAYEQYF
j_gene: TRBJ2-7
abundance: many
v_gene: TRBV20-1

CDR3aa: CASSARQVGKISYGYTF
j_gene: TRBJ1-2
abundance: -
v_gene: TRBV9

CDR3aa: CACSHERDGYTF
j_gene: TRBJ1-2
abundance: -
v_gene: TRBV9

CDR3aa: CASRNRVGANVLTF
j_gene: TRBJ2-6
abundance: few
v_gene: TRBV12-3/TRBV12-4

CDR3aa: CASSSRQGIRLNTEAFF
j_gene: TRBJ1-1
abundance: many
v_gene: TRBV11-2

CDR3aa: CASSLLVGTGPGSYNEQFF
j_gene: TRBJ2-1
abundance: many
v_gene: TRBV11-2

CDR3aa: CASSVGDTYTDTQYF
j_gene: TRBJ2-3
abundance: few
v_gene: TRBV9

CDR3aa: CASSGQAYGYTF
j_gene: TRBJ1-2
abundance: many
v_gene: TRBV2

CDR3aa: CASTKLGSSLMNTEAFF
j_gene: TRBJ1-1
abundance: many
v_gene: TRBV12-3/TRBV12-4

CDR3aa: CATKGSGLNEQFF
j_gene: TRBJ2-1
abundance: many
v_gene: TRBV24-1

CDR3aa: CSARGQVDTEAFF
j_gene: TRBJ1-1
abundance: many
v_gene: TRBV20-1

CDR3aa: CASSLTAGTGFGGYTF
j_gene: TRBJ1-2
abundance: many
v_gene: TRBV12-3/TRBV12-4

CDR3aa: CASSQTTVSYEQYF
j_gene: TRBJ2-7
abundance: many
v_gene: TRBV3-1

CDR3aa: CASSQDGRVMTFGANVLTF
j_gene: TRBJ2-6
abundance: -
v_gene: TRBV4-1

CDR3aa: CASNQGEYGAYGYTF
j_gene: TRBJ1-2
abundance: many
v_gene: TRBV3-1

CDR3aa: CASGRDSYNSPLHF
j_gene: TRBJ1-6
abundance: many
v_gene: TRBV7-8

CDR3aa: CASSLLSYRERGTDTQYF
j_gene: TRBJ2-3
abundance: many
v_gene: TRBV28

CDR3aa: CASSLVGGGAGYTF
j_gene: TRBJ1-2
abundance: many
v_gene: TRBV3-1

CDR3aa: CVSSLKGLAGFNEQFF
j_gene: TRBJ2-1
abundance: few
v_gene: TRBV7-3

CDR3aa: CASSSGTPASTQYF
j_gene: TRBJ2-3
abundance: few
v_gene: TRBV6-1

CDR3aa: CASSLGVRVSSYNEQFF
j_gene: TRBJ2-1
abundance: -
v_gene: TRBV11-2

CDR3aa: CAISGTSGMSLSDEQFF
j_gene: TRBJ2-1
abundance: many
v_gene: TRBV10-3

CDR3aa: CASSLALGLGSNEKLFF
j_gene: TRBJ1-4
abundance: -
v_gene: TRBV5-1

CDR3aa: CASSYSAGVYTGELFF
j_gene: TRBJ2-2
abundance: many
v_gene: TRBV6-5

CDR3aa: CASSILSGGENTEAFF
j_gene: TRBJ1-1
abundance: few
v_gene: TRBV19

CDR3aa: CASSNRFGGIDGYTF
j_gene: TRBJ1-2
abundance: -
v_gene: TRBV19

CDR3aa: CASSRDRVVATEAFF
j_gene: TRBJ1-1
abundance: many
v_gene: TRBV5-5

CDR3aa: CASSLGTWGAREQYF
j_gene: TRBJ2-7
abundance: few
v_gene: TRBV7-9

CDR3aa: CASSLRGDSPDTQYF
j_gene: TRBJ2-3
abundance: many
v_gene: TRBV12-3/TRBV12-4

CDR3aa: CASSFGGHPSTGAFF
j_gene: TRBJ1-1
abundance: many
v_gene: TRBV27

CDR3aa: CASTWTGGSYEQYF
j_gene: TRBJ2-7
abundance: many
v_gene: TRBV6-2/TRBV6-3

CDR3aa: CASSPLLGRASYEQYF
j_gene: TRBJ2-7
abundance: -
v_gene: TRBV5-1

CDR3aa: CASRLGGIVLNEQFF
j_gene: TRBJ2-1
abundance: many
v_gene: TRBV11-2

CDR3aa: CASIAGGRDQPQHF
j_gene: TRBJ1-5
abundance: few
v_gene: TRBV6-1

CDR3aa: CASRPQPGQTQYF
j_gene: TRBJ2-5
abundance: many
v_gene: TRBV6-1

CDR3aa: CASSYPRLGTYEQYF
j_gene: TRBJ2-7
abundance: many
v_gene: TRBV6-6

CDR3aa: CASSERGTSGKRYNEQFF
j_gene: TRBJ2-1
abundance: -
v_gene: TRBV6-1

CDR3aa: CASSQGLRASNEKLFF
j_gene: TRBJ1-4
abundance: many
v_gene: TRBV3-1

CDR3aa: CASSGFEMGNQPQHF
j_gene: TRBJ1-5
abundance: many
v_gene: TRBV7-8

CDR3aa: CASSLGGTMAGANVLTF
j_gene: TRBJ2-6
abundance: many
v_gene: TRBV7-3

CDR3aa: CSARERTGGYGYTF
j_gene: TRBJ1-2
abundance: -
v_gene: TRBV20-1

CDR3aa: CASSEVAGLASRPLNEQFF
j_gene: TRBJ2-1
abundance: -
v_gene: TRBV6-4

CDR3aa: CASSLDGRTNSPLHF
j_gene: TRBJ1-6
abundance: many
v_gene: TRBV5-1

CDR3aa: CASRFGQAEAFF
j_gene: TRBJ1-1
abundance: many
v_gene: TRBV6-1

CDR3aa: CASSQDSGTGGKNEQFF
j_gene: TRBJ2-1
abundance: few
v_gene: TRBV14

CDR3aa: CASSAIMSGTSGIPNYEQYF
j_gene: TRBJ2-7
abundance: -
v_gene: TRBV14

CDR3aa: CASIPLASFYEQYF
j_gene: TRBJ2-7
abundance: many
v_gene: TRBV6-2/TRBV6-3

CDR3aa: CASSARGVDSPLHF
j_gene: TRBJ1-6
abundance: many
v_gene: TRBV2

CDR3aa: CSVEGSSGRGGSSYNEQFF
j_gene: TRBJ2-1
abundance: -
v_gene: TRBV29-1

CDR3aa: CASNPQRNNEQFF
j_gene: TRBJ2-1
abundance: many
v_gene: TRBV2

CDR3aa: CASSMAGSMAFF
j_gene: TRBJ1-1
abundance: -
v_gene: TRBV19

CDR3aa: CASRTGTHQPQHF
j_gene: TRBJ1-5
abundance: many
v_gene: TRBV2

CDR3aa: CASSPTGPYEKLFF
j_gene: TRBJ1-4
abundance: -
v_gene: TRBV5-1